The sequence of this T cell receptor beta chain was determined in a study of blood T cells in healthy people across ages. Germline CDR1 and CDR2: SGHRS and YFSETQ. This CDR3 region has 15 residues. For the second PCR, which ran for roughly 6 to 12 cycles, a sample-barcoded 5' primer and a J-beta primer mix were used. TCRdb independently ran MiXCR on the 5' RACE reads; one entry per CDR3 protein. The table has about 730,000 distinct CDR3 sequences, about 42% seen once; the top ten hold 20% to 25%. The sequenced material came from blood. V usage is TRBV5-1 and J usage is TRBJ2-1; the match to TRBD1 covers 9 bases. Gene TRBJ2-7 matches the end of the DNA better, so the J call may be wrong. This sequence originates from a woman in her sixties or seventies in good health. The CDR3 nucleotides are TGCGCCAGCACCCCTACAGGGGGCGCCTACAATGAGCAGTACTTC. This sequence encodes CASTPTGGAYNEQYF.